Presented here are 5 T cell receptor beta chains from one specimen sequenced in a study of T cells expressing NK-cell markers (dated by TCRdb to the early 2020s). The library relied on 5' RACE. The data were produced on an Illumina HiSeq 2000. The reads underwent TCRdb reprocessing, giving one record for each CDR3 protein sequence and no DNA. The sample has 550,000 to 600,000 distinct CDR3 sequences on record. Jointly, the top ten make up roughly 3.5% of the sample. Sequenced material: blood T cells: a sorted CD56 or NKG2C T cell subset, CD4+ or CD8+ T cells, or bulk PBMC T cells (not recorded which). All receptors derive from a man younger than 30 in good health. Donor details come from another sample of the same person, matched by shared clones.

This chain connects TRBV20-1 to TRBJ1-5; TCRdb proposes TRBD1, but this gene call is untestable without DNA. This CDR3 contains 14 residues. CDR1 is DFQATT, CDR2 SNEGSKA, per germline (reference sequence). CDR3 loop: CSASQGRGWQPQHF.

The chain links TRBV20-1 to TRBJ1-1; without DNA, the TCRdb call of TRBD1 cannot be checked. From germline, CDR1 is DFQATT and CDR2 SNEGSKA (reference sequence). This CDR3 region has 13 residues. The CDR3 reads CSAREGARTEAFF.

The chain carries TRBV7-9 and TRBJ2-1. The CDR3 runs to 16 residues. Germline CDR1 and CDR2: SEHNR and FQNEAQ (reference sequence). The CDR3 sequence is CASSLGSGRAYNEQFF.

The chain employs TRBV27 and TRBJ1-1; with no DNA, the TCRdb D assignment of TRBD1 cannot be verified. The CDR3 extends over 12 amino acids. Germline V gives CDR1 MNHEY, CDR2 SMNVEV (reference sequence). CDR3 loop: CARRLLTGVAFF.

This rearrangement joins TRBV12-3 or TRBV12-4 to TRBJ1-1; absent DNA, TCRdb's TRBD1 call cannot be checked. This CDR3 region has 15 residues. CDR3 loop: CASSLDSSFDTEAFF.